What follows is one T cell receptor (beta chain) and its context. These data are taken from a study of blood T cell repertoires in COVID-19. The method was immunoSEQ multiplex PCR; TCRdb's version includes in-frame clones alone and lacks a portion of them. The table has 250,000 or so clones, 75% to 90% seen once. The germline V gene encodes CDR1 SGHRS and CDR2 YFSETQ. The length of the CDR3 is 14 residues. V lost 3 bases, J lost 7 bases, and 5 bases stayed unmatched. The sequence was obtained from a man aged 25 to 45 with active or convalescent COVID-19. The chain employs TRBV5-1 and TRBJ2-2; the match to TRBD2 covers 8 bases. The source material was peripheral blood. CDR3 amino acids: CASSWTSPNGELFF. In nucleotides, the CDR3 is TGCGCCAGCAGCTGGACTAGCCCTAACGGGGAGCTGTTTTTT.